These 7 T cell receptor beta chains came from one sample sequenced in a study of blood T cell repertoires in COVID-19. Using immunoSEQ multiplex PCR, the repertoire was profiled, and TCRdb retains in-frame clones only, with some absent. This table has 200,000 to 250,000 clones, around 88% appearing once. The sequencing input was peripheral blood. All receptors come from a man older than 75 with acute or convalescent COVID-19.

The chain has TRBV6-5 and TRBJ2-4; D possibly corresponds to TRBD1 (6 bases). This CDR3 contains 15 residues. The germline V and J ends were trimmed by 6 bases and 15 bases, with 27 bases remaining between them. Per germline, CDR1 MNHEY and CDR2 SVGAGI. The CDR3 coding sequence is TGTGCCAGCAGCCCCGGTGGGAACAGGGCGGCTTTGAGGTACTTC. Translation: CASSPGGNRAALRYF.

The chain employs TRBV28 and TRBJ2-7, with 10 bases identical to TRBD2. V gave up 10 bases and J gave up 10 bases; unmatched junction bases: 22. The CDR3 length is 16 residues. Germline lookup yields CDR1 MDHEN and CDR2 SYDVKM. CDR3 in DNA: TGTGCCATCAAAGGAGGGGCCGCCGGGACTAGCGATAAACAGTACTTC. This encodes CAIKGGAAGTSDKQYF. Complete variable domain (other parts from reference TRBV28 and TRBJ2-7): DVKVTQSSRYLVKRTGEKVFLECVQDMDHENMFWYRQDPGLGLRLIYFSYDVKMKEKGDIPEGYSVSREKKERFSLILESASTNQTSMYLCAIKGGAAGTSDKQYFGPGTRLTVT.

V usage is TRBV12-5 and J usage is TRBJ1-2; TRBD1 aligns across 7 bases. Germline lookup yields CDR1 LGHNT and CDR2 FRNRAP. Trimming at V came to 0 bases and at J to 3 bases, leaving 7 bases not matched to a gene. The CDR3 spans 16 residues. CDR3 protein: CASGLVRTGEDYGYTF. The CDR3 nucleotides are TGTGCTAGTGGTTTGGTACGTACAGGGGAGGACTATGGCTACACCTTC.

The CDR3 reads CASSQRLMSSGNTIYF. CDR3 coding DNA: TGTGCCAGCAGCCAGAGGCTTATGAGCTCTGGAAACACCATATATTTT. V is TRBV14 and J is TRBJ1-3; D is uncertain. Trimming stripped 3 bases from V and 0 bases from J, with 12 bases between. This CDR3 is 16 amino acids long. Germline V lookup: CDR1 SGHDN, CDR2 FVKESK.

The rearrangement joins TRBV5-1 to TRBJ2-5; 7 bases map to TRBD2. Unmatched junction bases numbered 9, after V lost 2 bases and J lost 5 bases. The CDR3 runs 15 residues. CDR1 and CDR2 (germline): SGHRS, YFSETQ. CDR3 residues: CASSLFQRGGETQYF. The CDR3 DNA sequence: TGCGCCAGCAGCTTATTCCAGCGGGGTGGGGAGACCCAGTACTTC.

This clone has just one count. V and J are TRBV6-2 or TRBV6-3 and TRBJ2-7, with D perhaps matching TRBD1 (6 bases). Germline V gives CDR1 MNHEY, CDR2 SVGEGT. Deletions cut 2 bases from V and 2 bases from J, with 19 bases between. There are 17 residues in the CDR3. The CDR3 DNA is TGTGCCAGCAGTTACCCGAGGGGGAGATATGGTACCTACGAGCAGTACTTC. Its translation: CASSYPRGRYGTYEQYF.

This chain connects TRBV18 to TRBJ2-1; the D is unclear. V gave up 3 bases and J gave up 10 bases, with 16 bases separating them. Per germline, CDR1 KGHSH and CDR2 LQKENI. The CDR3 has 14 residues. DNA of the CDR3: TGTGCCAGCTCACCTCCCGGAGCCGCGGTGGAGCAGTTCTTC. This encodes CASSPPGAAVEQFF.